The source of this T cell receptor beta chain is a study of blood T cells in healthy people across ages. Sample-barcoded 5' priming and a J-beta primer mix drove a second PCR of roughly 7 to 11 cycles. The template-switch adaptor was a 5' adaptor with 12 random nucleotides. It tagged each cDNA molecule. TCRdb ran MiXCR on the 5' RACE reads and lists one entry per CDR3 protein. The sample lists 700,000 or so distinct CDR3 sequences, around 41% occurring once. V lost 2 bases, J lost 5 bases, and 13 bases lay in between. Germline CDR1 and CDR2: SGDLS and YYNGEE. This CDR3 has 15 amino acids. In the case of this clonotype: Its antigen is unknown.

Study-level results: Lack of knowledge of donor CMV status possibly confounded expanded clonotype changes. Researchers said unsorted PBMCs prevented a conclusive naive versus antigen-experienced comparison.

This TCR came from a man older than 75 in good health. The chain carries TRBV9 and TRBJ2-2; D is possibly TRBD1 (7 bases). Sequenced material: blood. CDR3 protein: CASSVMQGGTGELFF. The CDR3 DNA reads TGTGCCAGCAGCGTTATGCAGGGGGGTACCGGGGAGCTGTTTTTT.